This TCR beta chain originates from a study of radiation and T cells in renal cell carcinoma. Study in general: Nephrectomy followed 15 Gy stereotactic body radiation by 4 weeks. Overall study findings and caveats: In blood, top tumor clones expanded by 2 weeks, shrinking by 4.

V gave up 6 bases and J gave up 4 bases; unmatched junction bases: 3. CDR1 SQVTM and CDR2 ANQGSEA come from the germline V gene. This CDR3 contains 13 residues. Indicated time point: baseline pretreatment blood. Treatment here: 15 Gy SBRT to primary tumor, nephrectomy 4 weeks later. As concerns this clone: What it binds is not known.

Sequencing was performed with immunoSEQ multiplex PCR; in TCRdb, only in-frame clones are kept and a portion is missing. This sample has about 140,000 clones; less than 90% occur once, and the top ten carry roughly 25%. The sequencing here drew on blood, taken from a patient whose treatment included radiotherapy and nephrectomy. This chain links TRBV29-1 with TRBJ1-4, with 9 bases that match TRBD1. The TCR was taken from a woman in her fifties or sixties with renal cell carcinoma. The CDR3 nucleotides read TGCAGCGTGGGGACAGGGAATAATGAAAAACTGTTTTTT. Protein sequence: CSVGTGNNEKLFF. Drawing the rest from reference TRBV29-1 and TRBJ1-4, the complete variable domain is SAVISQKPSRDICQRGTSLTIQCQVDSQVTMMFWYRQQPGQSLTLIATANQGSEATYESGFVIDKFPISRPNLTFSTLTVSNMSPEDSSIYLCSVGTGNNEKLFFGSGTQLSVL.